Listed below are T cell receptor beta chains from one sample, sequenced in a study of a mutant IDH1 vaccine in newly diagnosed glioma. Their specific antigens are unknown. Profiling relied on immunoSEQ multiplex PCR, and the TCRdb table lists in-frame clones only, not all of them. This sample has roughly 60,000 clones, with 74% found just once. The sequences come from PBMCs, collected from a glioma patient whose treatment included an IDH1 peptide vaccine. These receptors were taken from a man over 45 with glioma. Each CDR3 is given with its conserved first and last residue. The D gene is left open where the match is weak. Clone size is not always given. Where it is, it says once, few, many or a class for expanded clones.

V gene,J gene,clone size,D gene,CDR3 protein,CDR3 DNA
TRBV10-3,TRBJ2-5,.,TRBD1,CAISPRQGPQETQYF,TGTGCCATCAGTCCGCGACAGGGCCCCCAAGAGACCCAGTACTTC
TRBV12-5,TRBJ2-7,few,.,CASGPGTGSYEQYF,TGTGCTAGTGGTCCCGGGACGGGTTCCTACGAGCAGTACTTC
TRBV27,TRBJ2-7,many,TRBD1,CASSVTDRSYEQYF,TGTGCCAGCAGTGTTACGGACAGGAGCTACGAGCAGTACTTC
TRBV28,TRBJ2-7,.,.,CASSLGQSREQYF,TGTGCCAGCAGTTTAGGACAGAGTCGAGAGCAGTACTTC
TRBV6-5,TRBJ2-2,.,.,CASSYVLGRTGELFF,TGTGCCAGCAGTTACGTATTAGGGAGAACCGGGGAGCTGTTTTTT
TRBV30,TRBJ2-5,once,.,CAWSVRRETQYF,TGTGCCTGGAGTGTGCGGCGGGAGACCCAGTACTTC
TRBV15,TRBJ2-7,once,TRBD1,CATRGQGATYEQYF,TGTGCCACCAGGGGACAGGGGGCGACCTACGAGCAGTACTTC
TRBV10-3,TRBJ2-7,medium-sized,.,CAISDLREQYF,TGTGCCATCAGTGATCTGCGCGAGCAGTACTTC
TRBV20-1,TRBJ2-7,.,TRBD1,CSAPNRGEQYF,TGCAGTGCTCCCAACAGGGGCGAGCAGTACTTC
TRBV6-1,TRBJ1-2,.,TRBD1,CASSTRTTGGYGYTF,TGTGCCAGCAGTACCCGAACGACAGGGGGCTATGGCTACACCTTC
TRBV6-5,TRBJ1-3,.,TRBD1,CASRPGQGEGNTIYF,TGTGCCAGCAGACCGGGACAGGGGGAAGGAAACACCATATATTTT
TRBV2,TRBJ1-2,.,TRBD1,CASSGDSPYGYTF,TGTGCTAGCAGTGGGGACAGCCCTTATGGCTACACCTTC
TRBV29-1,TRBJ1-2,.,.,CSVGQFYGYTF,TGCAGCGTTGGGCAGTTCTATGGCTACACCTTC
TRBV4-2,TRBJ2-1,few,.,CASSQVWAQDSYNEQFF,TGTGCCAGCAGCCAAGTATGGGCGCAGGACTCCTACAATGAGCAGTTCTTC
TRBV5-1,TRBJ2-5,.,.,CASSLSTQETQYF,TGCGCCAGCAGCTTGAGTACACAAGAGACCCAGTACTTC
TRBV29-1,TRBJ2-5,.,.,CSAEGSVGETQYF,TGCAGCGCCGAAGGTAGCGTGGGGGAGACCCAGTACTTC
TRBV29-1,TRBJ1-1,.,TRBD1,CSVESGGGTEAFF,TGCAGCGTTGAATCAGGGGGCGGCACTGAAGCTTTCTTT
TRBV19,TRBJ1-1,.,.,CATSKEAANTEAFF,TGTGCCACCTCTAAGGAGGCAGCGAACACTGAAGCTTTCTTT
TRBV9,TRBJ2-7,.,TRBD2,CASSVTGGQYF,TGTGCCAGCAGCGTAACGGGGGGGCAGTACTTC
TRBV7-2,TRBJ1-1,.,.,CASSRGTEAFF,TGTGCCAGCAGTCGGGGCACTGAAGCTTTCTTT
TRBV5-4,TRBJ1-5,.,.,CASSLAGGGRNPQPQHF,TGTGCCAGCAGCTTGGCTGGCGGAGGTCGGAATCCGCAGCCCCAGCATTTT
TRBV19,TRBJ1-5,.,TRBD1,CASSMGQGNQPQHF,TGTGCCAGTAGTATGGGACAGGGCAACCAGCCCCAGCATTTT
TRBV11-2,TRBJ2-7,.,.,CASSLEMGYEQYF,TGTGCCAGCAGCTTAGAGATGGGCTACGAGCAGTACTTC
TRBV27,TRBJ2-2,.,.,CASSLRAPRLSTGELFF,TGTGCCAGCAGTCTCCGGGCACCACGTCTGAGCACCGGGGAGCTGTTTTTT
TRBV5-4,TRBJ1-6,.,.,CASSLDGVISYNSPLHF,TGTGCCAGCAGCTTGGATGGGGTGATCTCCTATAATTCACCCCTCCACTTT
TRBV7-9,TRBJ2-1,.,TRBD2,CAASGLASMGQFF,TGTGCAGCCTCGGGACTAGCGTCTATGGGGCAGTTCTTC
TRBV6-5,TRBJ1-4,.,.,CASSYKADSGIGKLFF,TGTGCCAGCAGTTACAAGGCGGACAGCGGTATCGGAAAACTGTTTTTT
TRBV4-2,TRBJ1-6,.,.,CASSHPGENSPLHF,TGTGCCAGCAGCCACCCAGGGGAGAATTCACCCCTCCACTTT
TRBV5-4,TRBJ1-2,once,TRBD1,CASSLRQGGGYTF,TGTGCCAGCAGCTTGCGACAGGGGGGGGGCTACACCTTC
TRBV4-1,TRBJ1-2,.,.,CASSQGAGYGYTF,TGCGCCAGCAGCCAGGGGGCCGGCTATGGCTACACCTTC
TRBV5-1,TRBJ2-7,once,.,CASSLGYEQYF,TGCGCCAGCAGCTTGGGCTACGAGCAGTACTTC
TRBV2,TRBJ2-3,.,TRBD1,CASSGSGTGSTDTQYF,TGTGCCAGCAGTGGTTCCGGGACAGGCAGCACAGATACGCAGTATTTT
TRBV19,TRBJ2-2,.,.,CASSIGGKSTIGGELFF,TGTGCCAGTAGTATAGGGGGAAAAAGCACAATCGGCGGGGAGCTGTTTTTT
TRBV5-4,TRBJ2-7,.,TRBD2,CASSSGWSGGGTYEQYF,TGTGCCAGCAGCTCGGGTTGGAGCGGGGGGGGTACCTACGAGCAGTACTTC
TRBV5-8,TRBJ2-3,.,TRBD1,CASSPGGGTQYF,TGTGCCAGCAGTCCAGGGGGCGGTACGCAGTATTTT
TRBV7-8,TRBJ1-1,once,.,CASSFQELTEAFF,TGTGCCAGCAGCTTCCAGGAGCTCACTGAAGCTTTCTTT
TRBV11-2,TRBJ2-3,.,.,CASTVRDTQYF,TGTGCCAGTACAGTACGAGATACGCAGTATTTT
TRBV4-3,TRBJ1-3,.,.,CASSQVGPQVAIYF,TGCGCCAGCAGCCAAGTGGGACCGCAGGTCGCCATATATTTT
TRBV5-1,TRBJ2-3,.,TRBD2,CASSLQGLEVSTDTQYF,TGCGCCAGCAGCTTGCAAGGACTAGAAGTGAGCACAGATACGCAGTATTTT
TRBV4-1,TRBJ1-2,.,TRBD1,CASSQELSGQAYGYTF,TGCGCCAGCAGCCAAGAGTTGTCGGGACAGGCTTATGGCTACACCTTC
TRBV7-9,TRBJ2-7,.,TRBD1,CASSRRDRGYEQYF,TGTGCCAGCAGCCGCCGGGACAGGGGGTACGAGCAGTACTTC
TRBV18,TRBJ1-2,.,.,CASSPTVLRDAQCVF,TGTGCCAGCTCACCAACGGTCCTGAGGGACGCCCAGTGCGTATTC
TRBV29-1,TRBJ1-5,.,TRBD1,CSARTGLNQPQHF,TGCAGCGCCAGGACAGGACTTAATCAGCCCCAGCATTTT
TRBV7-9,TRBJ1-1,.,.,CASSLGGAGGPEAFF,TGTGCCAGCAGCTTAGGAGGGGCGGGGGGCCCTGAAGCTTTCTTT
TRBV29-1,TRBJ1-4,.,.,CSVERGSNEKLFF,TGCAGCGTTGAGAGGGGATCTAATGAAAAACTGTTTTTT